This T cell receptor beta chain was retrieved from a study of early T cells in non-severe SARS-CoV-2 infection. Overall study: The chains were unpaired, and the sequenced material was bulk RNA from unsorted whole blood.

Researchers tagged individual cDNA molecules with unique molecular identifiers. TCRdb re-analysed the 5' RACE reads in MiXCR, keeping a single row per CDR3 protein. The sample includes approximately 34,000 distinct CDR3 sequences, 5% to 6.5% of them seen just once. General study points: Using VDJdb, the matching emphasized anti-spike CD8 responses while missing private and CD4 specificities.

Germline CDR1 is LNHNV and CDR2 is YYDKDF (reference sequence). There are 14 residues in the CDR3. The ends were cut back, 4 bases at V and 1 base at J, with 10 bases in the middle. In this sample, this clonotype turned up many times. What it binds is not known. This chain links TRBV15 with TRBJ1-1; a possible D gene is TRBD1 (5 bases). Specimen: whole blood, collected at baseline. This TCR derives from an adult who was a healthcare worker with PCR-confirmed SARS-CoV-2 infection or an uninfected control (not recorded which). The CDR3 reads CATSTDGGNTEAFF. The CDR3 DNA reads as TGTGCCACCAGCACCGACGGGGGGAACACTGAAGCTTTCTTT.